The 10 T cell receptor beta chains given below trace back to one sample, sequenced in a study of blood T cell repertoires in COVID-19. Profiled with immunoSEQ multiplex PCR; TCRdb holds only in-frame clones, not every one. The repertoire holds fewer than 250,000 clones, with about 80% as singletons. Sequencing was done on a sample of peripheral blood. Receptors were obtained from a woman of 80 years or more with acute or convalescent COVID-19.

This chain connects TRBV12-3 or TRBV12-4 to TRBJ1-6, with D unclear. V shed 8 bases and J shed 5 bases, with 10 bases lying between them. The CDR3 consists of 13 residues. The CDR3 DNA sequence: TGTGCCAGCCGTCAACGGGATAATTCACCCCTCCACTTT. Encoded protein: CASRQRDNSPLHF.

CDR3 residues: CASSETGGIYGYTF. The CDR3 DNA reads as TGTGCCAGCAGTGAGACAGGGGGAATCTATGGCTACACCTTC. The V call is TRBV7-9, the J call TRBJ1-2; 9 nucleotides agree with TRBD1. Unmatched junction bases numbered 6, after V lost 6 bases and J lost 4 bases. This CDR3 has 14 amino acids. The germline V gene encodes CDR1 SEHNR and CDR2 FQNEAQ (reference sequence).

The rearrangement joins TRBV5-1 to TRBJ2-4; 10 bases are shared with TRBD1. The length of the CDR3 is 16 residues. J lost 8 bases, V lost 7 bases, and 15 bases had no gene match. Germline assignment: CDR1 SGHRS and CDR2 YFSETQ. The CDR3 DNA reads TGCGCCAGCCGAAGGTCCGACCGGGACAGGGGAGACATTCAGTACTTC. It translates to CASRRSDRDRGDIQYF. Combining the CDR3 with reference TRBV5-1 and TRBJ2-4 gives the whole variable domain KAGVTQTPRYLIKTRGQQVTLSCSPISGHRSVSWYQQTPGQGLQFLFEYFSETQRNKGNFPGRFSGRQFSNSRSEMNVSTLELGDSALYLCASRRSDRDRGDIQYFGAGTRLSVL.

Worth noting for this clone: Other DNA sequences in the sample encode the same CDR3. The chain carries TRBV2 and TRBJ1-5; TRBD1 might be the D (6 bases). The germline V gene encodes CDR1 SNHLY and CDR2 FYNNEI. The V gene lost 4 bases and the J gene lost 3 bases, with 10 bases spanning the gap. The CDR3 is 14 residues long. This CDR3 is CASSADSFNQPQHF. The CDR3 DNA reads TGTGCCAGCAGTGCGGACAGCTTCAATCAGCCCCAGCATTTT.

The rearrangement joins TRBV30 to TRBJ1-1, with 7 bases lining up with TRBD1. This CDR3 region has 13 residues. Germline CDR1 is GTSNPN and CDR2 is SVGIG (reference sequence). The ends lost 3 bases at V and 0 bases at J; junction bases unmatched: 1. CDR3 nucleotides: TGTGCCTGGAGGACAGGGCTGAACACTGAAGCTTTCTTT. This encodes CAWRTGLNTEAFF.

The chain carries TRBV12-3 or TRBV12-4 and TRBJ2-5, with a tentative D call TRBD2 (5 bases). V was pared by 8 bases and J by 5 bases, with 9 bases between. CDR3 length equals 11 residues. Here the CDR3 DNA reads TGTGCCAGCGGTAGCGTCGAGACCCAGTACTTC. Its translation is CASGSVETQYF.

This clone appeared once. This rearrangement joins TRBV7-2 to TRBJ2-5; 8 nucleotides line up with TRBD2. This CDR3 is built from 15 residues. Germline assignment: CDR1 SGHTA and CDR2 FQGNSA. J was trimmed by 4 bases and V by 2 bases; bases with no gene match: 6. CDR3 coding DNA: TGTGCCAGCAGCTTACAGGCGGGGGGTTTAGAGACCCAGTACTTC. The encoded protein is CASSLQAGGLETQYF. Variable domain in full (rest from reference TRBV7-2 and TRBJ2-5): GAGVSQSPSNKVTEKGKDVELRCDPISGHTALYWYRQSLGQGLEFLIYFQGNSAPDKSGLPSDRFSAERTGGSVSTLTIQRTQQEDSAVYLCASSLQAGGLETQYFGPGTRLLVL.

The CDR3 sequence: CASSSPREGPNTGELFF. The CDR3 bases are TGTGCCAGCAGCTCCCCGAGGGAGGGACCGAACACCGGGGAGCTGTTTTTT. V is TRBV5-5 and J is TRBJ2-2; 7 bases align to TRBD2. V trimming: 3 bases; J trimming: 0 bases; junction bases outside the gene matches: 8. Per germline, CDR1 SGHKS and CDR2 YYEKEE (reference sequence). The CDR3 spans 17 residues.

The chain has TRBV9 and TRBJ1-2; 9 positions match TRBD1. Trimming removed 2 bases from V and 4 bases from J; junction bases left unmatched: 3. The CDR3 loop spans 14 amino acids. CDR1 and CDR2 from the germline V gene are SGDLS and YYNGEE. The DNA of the CDR3 is TGTGCCAGCAGCGTCGGGGACAGGGCCTATGGCTACACCTTC. Protein: CASSVGDRAYGYTF.

CDR3 nucleotide sequence: TGTGCCAGTAGTATTTCCGATTCGCCTGGGGCACTTGGTGAGCAGTTCTTC. It is translated as CASSISDSPGALGEQFF. The chain is built from TRBV19 and TRBJ2-1; D may be TRBD1 (5 bases). This CDR3 is 17 amino acids long. V was pared by 3 bases and J by 9 bases, with 24 bases between. CDR1 and CDR2 from the germline V gene are LNHDA and SQIVND (reference sequence).